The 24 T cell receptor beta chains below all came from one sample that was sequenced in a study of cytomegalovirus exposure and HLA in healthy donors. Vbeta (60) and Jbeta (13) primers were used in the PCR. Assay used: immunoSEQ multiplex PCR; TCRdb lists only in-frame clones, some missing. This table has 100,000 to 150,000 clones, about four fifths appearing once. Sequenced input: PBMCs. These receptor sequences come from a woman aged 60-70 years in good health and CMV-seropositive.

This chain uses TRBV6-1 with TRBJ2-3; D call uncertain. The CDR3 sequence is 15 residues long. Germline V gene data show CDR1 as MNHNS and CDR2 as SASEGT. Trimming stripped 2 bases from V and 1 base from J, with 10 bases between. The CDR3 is CASSEWYGGTDTQYF. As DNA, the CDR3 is TGTGCCAGCAGTGAATGGTATGGAGGCACAGATACGCAGTATTTT.

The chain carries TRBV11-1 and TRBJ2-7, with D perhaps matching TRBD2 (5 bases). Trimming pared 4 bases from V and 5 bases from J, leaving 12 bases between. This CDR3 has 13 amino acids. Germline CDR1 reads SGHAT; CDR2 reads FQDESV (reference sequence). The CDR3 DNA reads TGTGCCAGCAGCTCCCGCCGGGGTGACGAGCAGTACTTC. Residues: CASSSRRGDEQYF.

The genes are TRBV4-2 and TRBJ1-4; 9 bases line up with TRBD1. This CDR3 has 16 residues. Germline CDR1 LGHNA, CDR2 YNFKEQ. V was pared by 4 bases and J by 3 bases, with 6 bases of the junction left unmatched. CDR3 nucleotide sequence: TGTGCCAGCAGCCTCCTCGACAGGGGGGCTAATGAAAAACTGTTTTTT. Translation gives CASSLLDRGANEKLFF.

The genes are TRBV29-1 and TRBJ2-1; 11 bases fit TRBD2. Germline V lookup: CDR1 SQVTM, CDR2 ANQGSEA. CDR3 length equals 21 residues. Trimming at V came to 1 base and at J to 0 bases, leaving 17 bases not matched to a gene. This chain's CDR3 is CSVEGEAWTSGPLSSYNEQFF. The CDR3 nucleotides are TGCAGCGTTGAAGGGGAGGCGTGGACTAGCGGGCCCCTCAGCTCCTACAATGAGCAGTTCTTC.

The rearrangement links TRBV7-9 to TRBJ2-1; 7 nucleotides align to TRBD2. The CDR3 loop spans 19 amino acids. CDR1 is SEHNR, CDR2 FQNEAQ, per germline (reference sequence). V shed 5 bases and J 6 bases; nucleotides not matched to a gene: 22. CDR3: CASSTQRGGRGGRGNEQFF. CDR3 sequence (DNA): TGTGCCAGCAGCACTCAAAGGGGTGGTCGCGGGGGTCGTGGCAATGAGCAGTTCTTC.

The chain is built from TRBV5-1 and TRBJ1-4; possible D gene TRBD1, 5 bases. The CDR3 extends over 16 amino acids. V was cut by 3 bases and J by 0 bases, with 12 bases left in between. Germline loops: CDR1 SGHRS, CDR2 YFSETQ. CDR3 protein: CASSWSGGTTNEKLFF. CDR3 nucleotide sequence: TGCGCCAGCAGCTGGTCCGGGGGAACAACTAATGAAAAACTGTTTTTT. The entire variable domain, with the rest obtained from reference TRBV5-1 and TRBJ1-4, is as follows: KAGVTQTPRYLIKTRGQQVTLSCSPISGHRSVSWYQQTPGQGLQFLFEYFSETQRNKGNFPGRFSGRQFSNSRSEMNVSTLELGDSALYLCASSWSGGTTNEKLFFGSGTQLSVL.

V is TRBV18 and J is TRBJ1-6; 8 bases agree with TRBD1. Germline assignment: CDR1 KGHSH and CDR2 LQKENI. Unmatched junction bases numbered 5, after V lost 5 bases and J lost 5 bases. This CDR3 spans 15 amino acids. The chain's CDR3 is CASSSDRGNNSPLHF. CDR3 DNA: TGTGCCAGCTCAAGCGACAGGGGAAATAATTCACCCCTCCACTTT.

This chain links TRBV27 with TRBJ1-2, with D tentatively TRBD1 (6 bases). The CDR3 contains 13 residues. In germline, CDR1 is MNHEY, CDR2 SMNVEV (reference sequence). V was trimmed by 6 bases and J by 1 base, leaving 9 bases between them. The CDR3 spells CASRRQDNYGYTF. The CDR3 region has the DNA TGTGCCAGCAGACGACAGGATAACTATGGCTACACCTTC.

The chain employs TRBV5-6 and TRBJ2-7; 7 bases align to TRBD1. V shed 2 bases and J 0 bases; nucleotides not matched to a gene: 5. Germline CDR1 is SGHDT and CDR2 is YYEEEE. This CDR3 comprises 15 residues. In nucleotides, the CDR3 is TGTGCCAGCAGCTTACCGGGACAGACCTCCTACGAGCAGTACTTC. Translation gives CASSLPGQTSYEQYF.

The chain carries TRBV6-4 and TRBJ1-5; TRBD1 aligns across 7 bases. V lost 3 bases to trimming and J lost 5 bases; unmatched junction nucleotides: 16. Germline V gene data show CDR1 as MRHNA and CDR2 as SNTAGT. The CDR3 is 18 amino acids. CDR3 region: CASSDLRQGRSGDQPQHF. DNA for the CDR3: TGTGCCAGCAGTGATTTAAGACAGGGTCGAAGTGGTGATCAGCCCCAGCATTTT.

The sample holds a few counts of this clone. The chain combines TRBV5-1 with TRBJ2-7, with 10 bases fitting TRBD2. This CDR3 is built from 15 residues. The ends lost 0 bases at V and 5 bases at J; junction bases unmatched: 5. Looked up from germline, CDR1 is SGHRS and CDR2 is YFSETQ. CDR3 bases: TGCGCCAGCAGCTTGGAAGCGGGGGGGCCCAACGAGCAGTACTTC. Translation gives CASSLEAGGPNEQYF.

The CDR3 reads CASSLISVSTDTQYF. The CDR3, as DNA: TGTGCCAGCAGCTTAATAAGCGTGAGCACAGATACGCAGTATTTT. The chain joins TRBV7-9 to TRBJ2-3; no reliable D call. Deletions cut 2 bases from V and 0 bases from J, with 9 bases between. The CDR3 consists of 15 residues. The germline gives CDR1 SEHNR, CDR2 FQNEAQ (reference sequence).

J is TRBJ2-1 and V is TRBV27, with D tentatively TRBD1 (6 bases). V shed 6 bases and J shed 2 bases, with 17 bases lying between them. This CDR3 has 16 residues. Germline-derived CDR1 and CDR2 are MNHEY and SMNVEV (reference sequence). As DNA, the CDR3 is TGTGCCAGCAGCCGCATTACAGGGAAACCCTACAATGAGCAGTTCTTC. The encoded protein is CASSRITGKPYNEQFF.

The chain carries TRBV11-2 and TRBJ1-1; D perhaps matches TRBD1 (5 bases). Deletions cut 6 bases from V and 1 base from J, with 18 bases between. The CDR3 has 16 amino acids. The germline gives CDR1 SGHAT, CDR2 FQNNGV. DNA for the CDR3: TGTGCCAGCAGTCTAACAGGAATATCTCCGAACACTGAAGCTTTCTTT. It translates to CASSLTGISPNTEAFF.

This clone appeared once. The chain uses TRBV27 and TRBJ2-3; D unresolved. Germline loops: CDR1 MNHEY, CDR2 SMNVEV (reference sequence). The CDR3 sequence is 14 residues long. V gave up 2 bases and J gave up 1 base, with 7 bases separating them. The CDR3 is CASSLRGGTDTQYF. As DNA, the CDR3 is TGTGCCAGCAGTTTACGCGGTGGCACAGATACGCAGTATTTT.

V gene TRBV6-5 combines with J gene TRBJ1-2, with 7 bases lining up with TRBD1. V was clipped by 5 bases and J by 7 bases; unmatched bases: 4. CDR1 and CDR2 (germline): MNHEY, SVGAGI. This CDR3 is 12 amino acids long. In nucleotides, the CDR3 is TGTGCCAGCAGTACTTACAGGGGTGGCTACACCTTC. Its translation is CASSTYRGGYTF.

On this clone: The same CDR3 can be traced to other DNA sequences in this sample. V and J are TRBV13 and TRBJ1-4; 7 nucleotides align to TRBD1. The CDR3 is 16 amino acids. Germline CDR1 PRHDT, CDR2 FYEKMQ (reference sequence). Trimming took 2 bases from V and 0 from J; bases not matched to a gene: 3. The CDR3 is CASSLSQGATNEKLFF. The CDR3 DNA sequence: TGTGCCAGCAGCTTATCGCAGGGGGCAACTAATGAAAAACTGTTTTTT.

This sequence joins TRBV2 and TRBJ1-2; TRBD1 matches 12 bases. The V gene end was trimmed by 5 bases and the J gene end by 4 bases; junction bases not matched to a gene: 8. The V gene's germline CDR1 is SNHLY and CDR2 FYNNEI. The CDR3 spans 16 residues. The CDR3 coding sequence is TGTGCCAGCAGTTCTTCCGGGACAGGGGGCAGCTATGGCTACACCTTC. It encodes CASSSSGTGGSYGYTF. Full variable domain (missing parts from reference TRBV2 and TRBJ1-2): EPEVTQTPSHQVTQMGQEVILRCVPISNHLYFYWYRQILGQKVEFLVSFYNNEISEKSEIFDDQFSVERPDGSNFTLKIRSTKLEDSAMYFCASSSSGTGGSYGYTFGSGTRLTVV.

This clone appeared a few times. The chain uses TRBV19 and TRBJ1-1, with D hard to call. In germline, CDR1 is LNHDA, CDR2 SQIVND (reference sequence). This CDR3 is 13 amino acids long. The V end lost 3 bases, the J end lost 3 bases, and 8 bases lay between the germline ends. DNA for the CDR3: TGTGCCAGTAGTATGGTTCAGTACACTGAAGCTTTCTTT. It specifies CASSMVQYTEAFF.

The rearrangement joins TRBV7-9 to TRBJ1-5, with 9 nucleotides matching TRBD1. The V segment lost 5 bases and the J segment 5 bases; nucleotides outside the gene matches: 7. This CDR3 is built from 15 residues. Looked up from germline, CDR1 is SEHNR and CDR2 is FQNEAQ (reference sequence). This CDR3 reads CASSRTGVMDQPQHF. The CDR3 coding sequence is TGTGCCAGCAGCCGGACAGGGGTTATGGATCAGCCCCAGCATTTT.

The chain's CDR3 is CASSLAVSGNEQFF. CDR3 coding DNA: TGTGCCAGCAGCCTGGCGGTGTCGGGCAATGAGCAGTTCTTC. The rearrangement links TRBV7-9 to TRBJ2-1; D is undetermined. Trimming left V 5 bases short and J 6 bases short, with 14 bases between. The CDR3 length is 14 residues. Germline CDR1 and CDR2: SEHNR and FQNEAQ (reference sequence).

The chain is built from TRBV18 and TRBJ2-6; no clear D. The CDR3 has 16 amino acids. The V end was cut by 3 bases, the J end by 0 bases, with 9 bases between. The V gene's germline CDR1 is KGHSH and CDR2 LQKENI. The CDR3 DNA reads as TGTGCCAGCTCACCGCGACAAGACTCTGGGGCCAACGTCCTGACTTTC. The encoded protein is CASSPRQDSGANVLTF.

Here the CDR3 reads CASSQELQGAGNTIYF. The CDR3 DNA sequence: TGTGCCAGCAGCCAAGAACTTCAGGGTGCTGGAAACACCATATATTTT. This chain links TRBV4-2 with TRBJ1-3; tentatively, D is TRBD1 (5 bases). In germline, CDR1 is LGHNA, CDR2 YNFKEQ. The CDR3 length is 16 residues. Trimming removed 0 bases from V and 2 bases from J, with 11 bases in between.

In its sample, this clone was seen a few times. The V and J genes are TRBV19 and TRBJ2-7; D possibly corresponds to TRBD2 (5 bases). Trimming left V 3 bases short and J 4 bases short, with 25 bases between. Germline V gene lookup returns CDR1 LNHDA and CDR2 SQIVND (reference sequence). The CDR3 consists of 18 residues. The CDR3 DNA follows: TGTGCCAGTAGTATGATCGGGGTAATAAGTGATCGGGGATACGAGCAGTACTTC. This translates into CASSMIGVISDRGYEQYF.